These T cell receptor beta chains were read from a single sample in a study of cytomegalovirus exposure and HLA in healthy donors. Generated by immunoSEQ multiplex PCR, the TCRdb table keeps only in-frame clones and is missing some. Here the sample spans approximately 200,000 clones, almost 85% being singletons. Sequencing used PBMCs. The origin of the receptors is a boy aged 5-17 years in good health and CMV-seronegative. Both conserved end residues are part of each CDR3. A D gene is named only where the DNA matches it firmly. Clone size is shown for a subset of rows, as once, few, many or a class of expanded clone.

j_call	v_call	clone_size	d_call	cdr3_nt	cdr3_aa
TRBJ2-7	TRBV6-9	.	TRBD1	TGTGCCAGCATAATTCGGGACAGGGAGCGGGAGCAGTACTTC	CASIIRDREREQYF
TRBJ2-5	TRBV11-2	.	TRBD1	TGTGCCAGCAGCAACTTACCGGGACAGCTCCAAGAGACCCAGTACTTC	CASSNLPGQLQETQYF
TRBJ2-3	TRBV2	.	TRBD1	TGTGCCAGCAGGGACAGGGGGGATACGCAGTATTTT	CASRDRGDTQYF
TRBJ1-1	TRBV9	.	TRBD1	TGTGCCAGCAGCGCCCGGACAGGGGGAAGGGATGAAGCTTTCTTT	CASSARTGGRDEAFF
TRBJ2-7	TRBV7-9	.	.	TGTGCCAGCAGCCTAAGTGGGGAGTTATCGGGGGAGCAGTACTTC	CASSLSGELSGEQYF
TRBJ2-1	TRBV28	.	.	TGTGCCAGCAGTTCTACCCTCGGGTTCGGGGAGTACAATGAGCAGTTCTTC	CASSSTLGFGEYNEQFF
TRBJ1-1	TRBV12-5	.	.	TGTGCTAGTGGTTTGGTAGGACTGGGGAACACTGAAGCTTTCTTT	CASGLVGLGNTEAFF
TRBJ2-7	TRBV19	.	.	TGTGCCAGTAGTATAGGTGGACTCGAGCAGTACTTC	CASSIGGLEQYF
TRBJ2-1	TRBV6-5	.	.	TGTGCCAGCAGTTACATTTCTGCGGTCAATGAGCAGTTCTTC	CASSYISAVNEQFF
TRBJ2-7	TRBV4-1	few	TRBD2	TGCGCCAGCAGCTCCCGACTAGCGGGACACCCCTACGAGCAGTACTTC	CASSSRLAGHPYEQYF
TRBJ1-5	TRBV7-2	.	TRBD1	TGTGCCAGCAGTCGAGAAAGACCGGGACAGGGGGATCAGCCCCAGCATTTT	CASSRERPGQGDQPQHF
TRBJ1-5	TRBV10-3	.	TRBD1	TGTGCCATCAGACCGACAGGGGAAGATCAGCCCCAGCATTTT	CAIRPTGEDQPQHF
TRBJ2-7	TRBV11-1	.	.	TGTGCCAGCAGCTTAAACAGCCTGAGCTCCTACGAGCAGTACTTC	CASSLNSLSSYEQYF
TRBJ2-7	TRBV5-5	.	.	TGTGCCAGCAGCTGGGGGGTGGGAGCCTACGAGCAGTACTTC	CASSWGVGAYEQYF
TRBJ2-1	TRBV29-1	.	.	TGCAGCGTTGTGGGGGGCTACAATGAGCAGTTCTTC	CSVVGGYNEQFF
TRBJ1-6	TRBV7-2	.	TRBD1	TGTGCCAGCAGCCCTGGGACAGGGAGTTTTTCACCCCTCCACTTT	CASSPGTGSFSPLHF
TRBJ2-5	TRBV7-6	.	.	TGTGCCAGCAGCTTCCCTCAAGAGACCCAGTACTTC	CASSFPQETQYF
TRBJ1-1	TRBV27	once	.	TGTGCCAGTATTTACCGGGGTTGGGCTTTCTTT	CASIYRGWAFF
TRBJ1-5	TRBV6-1	.	.	TGTGCCAGCAGTGTGCGGGGGAGCAATCAGCCCCAGCATTTT	CASSVRGSNQPQHF
TRBJ2-7	TRBV7-3	.	TRBD2	TGTGCCAGCAGCTTAGTCAGCGGGGGGTCCTACGAGCAGTACTTC	CASSLVSGGSYEQYF
TRBJ1-2	TRBV5-8	.	.	TGTGCCAGCAGCCAGGACAGCAACTATGGCTACACCTTC	CASSQDSNYGYTF
TRBJ2-4	TRBV28	.	TRBD2	TGTGCCAGCAGTTTAAGGGGACTAGCGAGTGTCAAAAACATTCAGTACTTC	CASSLRGLASVKNIQYF
TRBJ2-5	TRBV21-1	.	.	TGTGCCAGGACAGGGTCATTGTTGTTGGAGACCCAGTACTTC	CARTGSLLLETQYF
TRBJ1-3	TRBV9	.	.	TGTGCCAGCATGTCAGGAAACACCATATATTTT	CASMSGNTIYF
TRBJ1-2	TRBV19	.	.	TGTGCCAGTAGTATAGTGCCGGGGAGGGATGGCTACACCTTC	CASSIVPGRDGYTF
TRBJ2-2	TRBV4-1	.	.	TGCGCCAGCAGCCAAGTCGGGAATCGGAACGGGGAGCTGTTTTTT	CASSQVGNRNGELFF
TRBJ2-3	TRBV2	.	.	TGTGCCAGCAGTGAGGCGAGGGGGCGGGGAGATACGCAGTATTTT	CASSEARGRGDTQYF
TRBJ2-2	TRBV19	.	TRBD1	TGTGCCAGTAGTATGTTGTACGGATCCGGGACAGGGGACACCGGGGAGCTGTTTTTT	CASSMLYGSGTGDTGELFF
TRBJ1-1	TRBV5-6	.	.	TGTGCCAGCAGCCCTACAGGGCAGGGGTACACTGAAGCTTTCTTT	CASSPTGQGYTEAFF
TRBJ1-2	TRBV5-1	.	.	TGCGCCAGCAGCTCGATGGGACACCAAGCGGGGGGCTACACCTTC	CASSSMGHQAGGYTF
TRBJ1-1	TRBV6-5	.	TRBD1	TGTGCCAGCAGACGACAGGGGAGGGCGGACACTGAAGCTTTCTTT	CASRRQGRADTEAFF
TRBJ2-7	TRBV6-5	.	.	TGTGCCAGCAGTTACCGGGTAGCCTACGAGCAGTACTTC	CASSYRVAYEQYF
TRBJ2-6	TRBV11-1	.	TRBD1	TGTGCCAGCAGCTTACGGGACAGGACCCGATCTGGGGCCAACGTCCTGACTTTC	CASSLRDRTRSGANVLTF
TRBJ2-1	TRBV25-1	.	TRBD1	TGTGCCAGCAGTGAGGCGGACAGGGTCTACAATGAGCAGTTCTTC	CASSEADRVYNEQFF
TRBJ2-2	TRBV4-3	.	TRBD2	TGCGCCAGCAGCCAAGGGGCGGGGGGGCTCACCGGGGAGCTGTTTTTT	CASSQGAGGLTGELFF
TRBJ2-6	TRBV18	.	.	TGTGCCAGCTCACCGTCGGTTCAACCCTCTGGGGCCAACGTCCTGACTTTC	CASSPSVQPSGANVLTF
TRBJ2-7	TRBV19	.	TRBD2	TGTGCCAGTAGATCCGGAGGAGGGGGACTAGCGGGAACCTACGAGCAGTACTTC	CASRSGGGGLAGTYEQYF
TRBJ1-3	TRBV18	once	.	TGTGCCAGCTCACCAACACAGGGAAACTCTGGAAACACCATATATTTT	CASSPTQGNSGNTIYF
TRBJ2-5	TRBV7-3	.	TRBD2	TGTGCCAGCAGCAACTGGACTAGCGGGGAAGAGACCCAGTACTTC	CASSNWTSGEETQYF
TRBJ2-7	TRBV5-6	once	.	TGTGCCAGCAGCTTGGTGGTTCAGACCTACGAGCAGTACTTC	CASSLVVQTYEQYF
TRBJ2-1	TRBV9	.	.	TGTGCCAGCAGCGTAGCAGACAGTTTAGCCAATGAGCAGTTCTTC	CASSVADSLANEQFF
TRBJ2-7	TRBV6-5	.	TRBD1	TGTGCCAGCAGTTACCGGGACAGCACCTACGAGCAGTACTTC	CASSYRDSTYEQYF
TRBJ2-7	TRBV2	.	.	TGTGCCAGCCAAGGGGTCGCCTACGAGCAGTACTTC	CASQGVAYEQYF
TRBJ2-1	TRBV19	.	.	TGTGCCAGTAGTATTGCCGACAACAACTACAATGAGCAGTTCTTC	CASSIADNNYNEQFF